The 14 T cell receptor beta chains in this list originate from one sample, sequenced in a study of control samples from healthy donors and cancer patients. The table came from immunoSEQ multiplex PCR; TCRdb's copy has only in-frame clones and leaves some out. The data show fewer than 95,000 clones, around nine tenths seen once. Sequences were obtained from blood. The receptor set was obtained from a man aged 25-45 years in good health.

The rearrangement joins TRBV6-5 to TRBJ1-1; a possible D gene is TRBD1 (5 bases). The CDR3 length is 14 residues. CDR1 and CDR2 from the germline V gene are MNHEY and SVGAGI. Trimming cost V 8 bases and J 2 bases, with 15 bases left between them. Here the CDR3 DNA reads TGTGCCAGCGAAGGGGCCCTCGGCAACACTGAAGCTTTCTTT. Protein: CASEGALGNTEAFF.

J is TRBJ2-1 and V is TRBV19; D assignment may be TRBD1 or TRBD2 (6 bases each). Germline-derived CDR1 and CDR2 are LNHDA and SQIVND (reference sequence). The germline V and J ends were trimmed by 4 bases and 4 bases, with 11 bases remaining between them. There are 14 residues in the CDR3. The CDR3 loop reads CASSRGAAYNEQFF. In DNA form, the CDR3 reads TGTGCCAGTAGTAGGGGGGCGGCGTACAATGAGCAGTTCTTC.

Details on this clone: A junction end diverges from the germline sequence, so it may reflect a read error. The rearrangement uses TRBV24-1 and TRBJ1-2; D not certain. Germline V CDR1 and CDR2: KGHDR, SFDVKD. This CDR3 contains 15 residues. The CDR3 sequence: CATSDPPLGHYGYTF. The CDR3 DNA reads TGTGCCACCAGTGATCCCCCGTTAGGGCACTACGGCTACACCTTC.

CDR3 nucleotide sequence: TGTGCCAGCAGAGACAGGTACACTGAAGCTTTCTTT. It encodes CASRDRYTEAFF. The V call is TRBV5-8, the J call TRBJ1-1; maybe TRBD1 (6 bases). Looked up from germline, CDR1 is SGHTS and CDR2 is YDEGEE. V gave up 5 bases and J gave up 3 bases, with 8 bases separating them. This CDR3 is 12 amino acids long.

The chain recombines TRBV27 with TRBJ2-7; D gene unclear. Trimming took off 10 bases at V and 3 bases at J, with 4 bases between the two ends. From germline, CDR1 is MNHEY and CDR2 SMNVEV (reference sequence). This CDR3 has 9 amino acids. CDR3 bases: TGTGCCACCCGCTACGAGCAGTACGTC. It encodes CATRYEQYV.

CDR3 residues: CASSEGGRLNEKLFF. CDR3 DNA sequence: TGTGCCAGCAGTGAAGGGGGGCGGCTTAATGAAAAACTGTTTTTT. V usage is TRBV2 and J usage is TRBJ1-4; a possible D gene is TRBD1 (6 bases). Germline assignment: CDR1 SNHLY and CDR2 FYNNEI. The CDR3 runs 15 residues. The V end was cut by 1 base, the J end by 4 bases, with 10 bases between. The variable domain in full, completed from reference TRBV2 and TRBJ1-4, reads EPEVTQTPSHQVTQMGQEVILRCVPISNHLYFYWYRQILGQKVEFLVSFYNNEISEKSEIFDDQFSVERPDGSNFTLKIRSTKLEDSAMYFCASSEGGRLNEKLFFGSGTQLSVL.

This clone was picked up a small number of times. The chain is built from TRBV10-2 and TRBJ1-1; TRBD1 matches at 9 bases. The CDR3 sequence is 15 residues long. Germline V lookup: CDR1 WSHSY, CDR2 SAAADI. The J segment lost 4 bases and the V segment lost 4 bases, leaving 7 bases of the junction unmatched. CDR3 sequence reads: CASSVPKTGGTEAFF. The CDR3 coding sequence is TGCGCCAGCAGTGTTCCTAAGACAGGGGGCACTGAAGCTTTCTTT.

CDR3 sequence reads: CASSQDPGPDNYGYTF. The CDR3 DNA reads TGTGCCAGCAGCCAAGATCCAGGGCCTGACAACTATGGCTACACCTTC. This chain joins TRBV4-2 and TRBJ1-2; the D gene is possibly TRBD1 (5 bases). The CDR3 runs to 16 residues. V was trimmed by 0 bases and J by 2 bases, leaving 13 bases between them. The germline V gene has CDR1 LGHNA and CDR2 YNFKEQ.

This rearrangement joins TRBV24-1 to TRBJ1-2; possibly TRBD1 for D (5 bases). The CDR3 is 13 residues long. The germline V gene has CDR1 KGHDR and CDR2 SFDVKD. Trimming shortened V by 4 bases and J by 6 bases, and 11 bases separated the two germline ends. Here the CDR3 DNA reads TGTGCCACCAGTGACTACGGACACGATGGCTACACCTTC. This sequence encodes CATSDYGHDGYTF.

This clone was detected only once. The chain employs TRBV29-1 and TRBJ1-1; the match to TRBD1 covers 7 bases. Germline CDR1 SQVTM, CDR2 ANQGSEA. The trim removed 6 bases at V and 3 bases at J, leaving 7 bases unmatched. The CDR3 contains 13 residues. CDR3 in DNA: TGCAGCGTCTCGGACAGGCTCCACACTGAAGCTTTCTTT. Translation gives CSVSDRLHTEAFF.

V and J are TRBV6-6 and TRBJ2-5, with unresolved D. The length of the CDR3 is 14 residues. CDR1 and CDR2 from the germline V gene are MNHNY and SVGAGI (reference sequence). V was cut by 6 bases and J by 5 bases, with 16 bases left in between. The DNA for the CDR3 is TGTGCCAGCAGAGAGTACTCAAATGGGGAGACCCAGTACTTC. Translated: CASREYSNGETQYF.

The V call is TRBV4-1, the J call TRBJ2-7, with D hard to call. CDR1 is MGHRA and CDR2 is YSYEKL in the germline V gene. The ends were cut back, 2 bases at V and 0 bases at J, with 14 bases in the middle. This CDR3 comprises 16 residues. The CDR3: CASSQSLGLVSYEQYF. CDR3 in DNA: TGCGCCAGCAGCCAAAGCCTCGGGCTGGTCTCCTACGAGCAGTACTTC.

The chain employs TRBV3-1 (or the pseudogene TRBV3-2) and TRBJ2-7; 8 bases agree with TRBD1. This CDR3 is 14 amino acids long. V was clipped by 4 bases and J by 4 bases; unmatched bases: 6. Germline V gene lookup returns CDR1 LGHDT and CDR2 YNNKEL (reference sequence). The CDR3 reads CASSLGQGRYEQYF. As DNA, the CDR3 is TGTGCCAGCAGCCTTGGACAGGGAAGGTACGAGCAGTACTTC.

This rearrangement joins TRBV7-9 to TRBJ2-1; TRBD1 is a possible D gene (7 bases). V gave up 2 bases and J gave up 4 bases, with 12 bases separating them. The CDR3 contains 15 residues. The germline V gene has CDR1 SEHNR and CDR2 FQNEAQ (reference sequence). CDR3 sequence (DNA): TGTGCCAGCAGCTTAAAACAGGGGAGGTACAATGAGCAGTTCTTC. This translates into CASSLKQGRYNEQFF.